Below are 3 T cell receptor beta chains sequenced from a single sample in a study of OX40 agonist ivuxolimab in advanced cancers. The library was built by means of the immunoSEQ multiplex PCR assay. What TCRdb holds here is the immuneACCESS table cut down to in-frame rearrangements. Part of the clones is not present; checked against another copy, under half of the missing clones reflect an unresolved V gene, and the others are unexplained. In this sample the table shows over 25,000 clones, approximately 79% of which occur a single time. The ten largest make up 25% to 35% of the sample. The material was CD4+ or CD8+ T cells sorted from blood, obtained in a trial of the OX40 agonist ivuxolimab. These receptors were obtained from an adult with an advanced solid tumor such as melanoma, head and neck, liver or kidney cancer.

V is TRBV11-2 and J is TRBJ1-4; no definite D call. The CDR3 extends over 14 amino acids. The V end lost 5 bases, the J end lost 7 bases, and 14 bases lay between the germline ends. The V gene's germline CDR1 is SGHAT and CDR2 FQNNGV. The CDR3 region has the DNA TGTGCCAGCAGCAGCTTACGATCACCTGAAAAACTGTTTTTT. It specifies CASSSLRSPEKLFF.

The chain has TRBV29-1 and TRBJ1-2; D remains ambiguous. This CDR3 region has 12 residues. Germline lookup yields CDR1 SQVTM and CDR2 ANQGSEA. Trimming stripped 5 bases from V and 1 base from J, with 8 bases between. CDR3 protein: CSVPYLNYGYTF. DNA of the CDR3: TGCAGCGTTCCCTATCTTAACTATGGCTACACCTTC.

The chain combines TRBV4-1 with TRBJ2-7, with D hard to call. The V end lost 1 base, the J end lost 7 bases, and 26 bases lay between the germline ends. CDR3 size: 18 residues. Germline-derived CDR1 and CDR2 are MGHRA and YSYEKL. The CDR3, as DNA: TGCGCCAGCAGCCAAGCCCCACTGGCCACGGGTGAAATGGGAGAGCAGTACTTC. Translating gives CASSQAPLATGEMGEQYF.